This paragraph covers one T cell receptor beta chain sequence. This sample was taken from a study of blood T cell repertoires in COVID-19. This CDR3 region has 13 residues. Trimming stripped 0 bases from V and 5 bases from J, with 6 bases between. Germline V gene sequence: CDR1 SGHRS, CDR2 YFSETQ. As processed by the authors: Estimates of nucleated cell counts were drawn from the amplification of reference gene primers. Some clones are missing from TCRdb's copy, which holds only in-frame ones; the method was immunoSEQ multiplex PCR. The V and J calls and clone size come from that table; D and trimming were worked out from the DNA. The table records 51,000 or so clones, 81% of them present only once. One Seattle source followed patients from active infection through their disease course.

The source is a woman older than 75 with COVID-19, enrolled during active disease. Sequenced material: peripheral blood. The chain has TRBV5-1 and TRBJ2-1; D is unresolved. The CDR3 region is CASSLEQDNEQFF. The CDR3 DNA reads TGCGCCAGCAGCTTGGAGCAGGACAATGAGCAGTTCTTC.